Shown below are 11 T cell receptor beta chains from a single sample sequenced in a study of OX40 agonist ivuxolimab in advanced cancers. Produced via immunoSEQ multiplex PCR; TCRdb's table is partial and in-frame only. The profile shows about 14,000 clones, about 81% of them singletons. Sequenced here: CD4+ or CD8+ T cells sorted from blood, sampled in a trial of the OX40 agonist ivuxolimab. These TCRs come from an adult with an advanced solid tumor such as melanoma, head and neck, liver or kidney cancer.

The rearrangement links TRBV19 to TRBJ1-3; 7 bases fit TRBD1. The CDR3 sequence is 16 residues long. Germline CDR1 is LNHDA and CDR2 is SQIVND (reference sequence). The J segment lost 4 bases and the V segment lost 4 bases, leaving 10 bases of the junction unmatched. The CDR3, as DNA: TGTGCCAGTAGTACCTCAAAGAAGGACAGGGGAAACACCATATATTTT. This gives the protein CASSTSKKDRGNTIYF. Variable domain in full (rest from reference TRBV19 and TRBJ1-3): DGGITQSPKYLFRKEGQNVTLSCEQNLNHDAMYWYRQDPGQGLRLIYYSQIVNDFQKGDIAEGYSVSREKKESFPLTVTSAQKNPTAFYLCASSTSKKDRGNTIYFGEGSWLTVV.

J is TRBJ2-3 and V is TRBV7-2; D gene uncertain. From germline, CDR1 is SGHTA and CDR2 FQGNSA. The CDR3 loop spans 13 amino acids. V lost 3 bases to trimming and J lost 0 bases, with 4 bases between them. CDR3: CASSFLSTDTQYF. In DNA form, the CDR3 reads TGTGCCAGCAGCTTTCTTAGCACAGATACGCAGTATTTT.

This clone is labeled as hyperexpanded. The V and J genes are TRBV2 and TRBJ2-7; D might be TRBD1 (6 bases). Germline CDR1 reads SNHLY; CDR2 reads FYNNEI. Trimming removed 11 bases at V and 4 bases at J, with 21 bases between. This CDR3 region has 14 residues. The CDR3 coding sequence is TGTGCCGCCCTAATTGACAGGATGCGTTACGAGCAGTACTTC. It translates to CAALIDRMRYEQYF.

The gene calls are TRBV5-8 and TRBJ2-7, with D possibly TRBD1 on 6 matching bases. This CDR3 has 13 residues. Germline CDR1 and CDR2: SGHTS and YDEGEE. Trimming pared 10 bases from V and 4 bases from J, leaving 18 bases between. CDR3 DNA: TGTGCCGACATGGGGGCGGAAAATTACGAGCAGTACTTC. It translates to CADMGAENYEQYF.

The chain joins TRBV6-4 to TRBJ2-3, with TRBD2 matching 9 bases. Germline V gene data show CDR1 as MRHNA and CDR2 as SNTAGT. V shed 5 bases, J shed 5 bases, and the junction held 5 bases outside the gene matches. CDR3 length: 14 amino acids. The CDR3 nucleotides read TGTGCCAGCAGTAGGACTAGCGAGGGAGATACGCAGTATTTT. Residues: CASSRTSEGDTQYF.

The chain carries TRBV4-3 and TRBJ2-1; the match to TRBD2 covers 7 bases. The CDR3 contains 15 residues. Germline loops: CDR1 LGHNA, CDR2 YSLEER. Trimming cost V 0 bases and J 7 bases; bases outside gene matches: 6. CDR3 amino acids: CASSQDRLAVNEQFF. The CDR3 coding sequence is TGCGCCAGCAGCCAAGATAGACTAGCTGTAAATGAGCAGTTCTTC.

The chain links TRBV9 to TRBJ2-5; 8 bases are shared with TRBD2. The CDR3 consists of 16 residues. CDR1 and CDR2 (germline): SGDLS, YYNGEE. J was trimmed by 5 bases and V by 2 bases; bases with no gene match: 11. CDR3 sequence reads: CASSVESGGVWETQYF. The CDR3 bases are TGTGCCAGCAGCGTGGAGAGCGGGGGAGTGTGGGAGACCCAGTACTTC.

This clone was seen more than once but under ten times. The chain recombines TRBV4-2 with TRBJ2-3; 10 bases fit TRBD2. After removal of 4 bases from V and 4 bases from J, the junction contained 5 bases not matched to a gene. Germline CDR1 reads LGHNA; CDR2 reads YNFKEQ. The CDR3 covers 15 residues. CDR3 sequence reads: CASSPKREGPDTQYF. CDR3 DNA: TGTGCCAGCAGCCCCAAGCGGGAGGGCCCAGATACGCAGTATTTT.

The V and J genes are TRBV27 and TRBJ2-1, with D possibly TRBD1 on 5 matching bases. V dropped 7 bases and J dropped 1 base, with 11 bases sitting between them. The CDR3 contains 14 residues. CDR1 and CDR2 from the germline V gene are MNHEY and SMNVEV (reference sequence). The CDR3 bases are TGTGCCAGCACCGGTCAGGGATCCTACAATGAGCAGTTCTTC. Encoded protein: CASTGQGSYNEQFF.

This clone was observed once. J is TRBJ1-1 and V is TRBV2; a weak D match, TRBD1 (6 bases). The CDR3 sequence is 15 residues long. Germline loops: CDR1 SNHLY, CDR2 FYNNEI. With 2 bases removed from V and 0 bases from J, the gap between germline ends came to 10 bases. DNA for the CDR3: TGTGCCAGCAGTGAAAGGGCAGGGGTGAACACTGAAGCTTTCTTT. Its translation: CASSERAGVNTEAFF.

This clone was found once. This chain links TRBV29-1 with TRBJ1-5, with D tentatively TRBD1 (5 bases). The CDR3 consists of 13 residues. Germline V gene sequence: CDR1 SQVTM, CDR2 ANQGSEA. V was shortened by 3 bases and J by 3 bases, with 9 bases between the two germline ends. This CDR3 is CSVEEGFNQPQHF. In DNA form, the CDR3 reads TGCAGCGTTGAGGAGGGGTTCAATCAGCCCCAGCATTTT.